One and the same sample provided the 17 T cell receptor beta chains below, sequenced in a study of cytomegalovirus exposure and HLA in healthy donors. The PCR was carried out with 60 Vbeta primers and 13 Jbeta primers. The protocol was immunoSEQ multiplex PCR, while the TCRdb copy is restricted to in-frame clones and leaves out a portion. The sample contains 190,000 or so clones, 75% to 85% of which appear only once. Sequencing input: PBMCs. The source is a boy aged 10-17 years in good health and CMV-seronegative.

This clone was seen more than once but under ten times. This chain uses TRBV10-3 with TRBJ1-1; possibly TRBD1 for D (5 bases). Trimming stripped 6 bases from V and 5 bases from J, with 16 bases between. The CDR3 sequence is 14 residues long. The germline CDR1 and CDR2 sequences are ENHRY and SYGVKD. CDR3 region: CAIREGVRGTEAFF. The CDR3 coding sequence is TGTGCCATCAGGGAAGGGGTGCGGGGAACTGAAGCTTTCTTT.

Regarding this clone: An end of the junction differs from the germline gene, which may be a read error. The rearrangement uses TRBV7-9 and TRBJ2-6; D is possibly TRBD2 (5 bases). This CDR3 is 16 amino acids long. In germline, CDR1 is SEHNR, CDR2 FQNEAQ (reference sequence). The CDR3 protein is CSSSGGALSGANVLTF. The CDR3 DNA reads TGTTCCAGCAGCGGTGGAGCCCTCTCTGGTGCCAACGTCCTGACTTTC.

V is TRBV7-2 and J is TRBJ1-1; TRBD1 aligns across 12 bases. Germline CDR1 is SGHTA and CDR2 is FQGNSA. J was trimmed by 4 bases and V by 6 bases; bases with no gene match: 12. The length of the CDR3 is 17 residues. The CDR3 reads CASRSIPGQGAGTEAFF. The DNA of the CDR3 is TGTGCCAGCAGATCAATACCGGGACAGGGGGCGGGCACTGAAGCTTTCTTT.

This chain links TRBV15 with TRBJ1-1; a weak D match, TRBD1 (5 bases). Trimming cost V 0 bases and J 4 bases, with 21 bases left between them. This CDR3 has 18 residues. The germline CDR1 and CDR2 sequences are LNHNV and YYDKDF (reference sequence). This CDR3 reads CATSRESLERGEGTEAFF. The CDR3, as DNA: TGTGCCACCAGCAGAGAATCGTTAGAGCGGGGGGAGGGCACTGAAGCTTTCTTT.

V usage is TRBV5-6 and J usage is TRBJ2-7; 9 bases line up with TRBD1. This CDR3 contains 13 residues. With 5 bases clipped from V and 7 bases from J, the junction kept 7 bases outside the gene matches. In germline, CDR1 is SGHDT, CDR2 YYEEEE. This CDR3 is CASRPGTGLEQYF. The CDR3 DNA is TGTGCCAGCAGGCCCGGGACAGGGTTAGAGCAGTACTTC.

The chain is built from TRBV7-2 and TRBJ2-3; D ambiguous. CDR1 and CDR2 (germline): SGHTA, FQGNSA. CDR3 length: 14 amino acids. V was cut by 8 bases and J by 8 bases, with 20 bases left in between. The CDR3 is CASAKDPAQATQYF. The CDR3 DNA reads TGTGCCAGCGCTAAGGATCCAGCGCAAGCTACGCAGTATTTT.

This chain links TRBV9 with TRBJ1-2, with 7 positions matching TRBD1. The CDR3 is made up of 15 amino acids. V dropped 2 bases and J dropped 1; count of bases not matched to a gene: 5. Germline CDR1 SGDLS, CDR2 YYNGEE. This CDR3 reads CASSVEGQLNYGYTF. For the CDR3, the DNA is TGTGCCAGCAGCGTGGAGGGACAGCTTAACTATGGCTACACCTTC.

A few counts support this clone. The CDR3 reads CASSEVRGGIYEQYF. The CDR3 DNA sequence: TGTGCCAGCAGTGAAGTTCGGGGTGGGATCTACGAGCAGTACTTC. This sequence joins TRBV6-1 and TRBJ2-7, with a weak D call TRBD2 (5 bases). This CDR3 comprises 15 residues. Germline values: CDR1 MNHNS, CDR2 SASEGT. V lost 1 base and J lost 3, with 13 bases in between.

The CDR3 loop is CATGRPTREAISYEQYF. CDR3 nucleotide sequence: TGTGCCACGGGTAGGCCTACGCGGGAGGCTATCTCCTACGAGCAGTACTTC. The chain is built from TRBV2 and TRBJ2-7; 8 bases agree with TRBD2. Germline assignment: CDR1 SNHLY and CDR2 FYNNEI. The CDR3 length is 17 residues. V shed 10 bases, J shed 0 bases, and the junction held 17 bases outside the gene matches.

The CDR3, as DNA: TGTGCCAGTAGTATCGGGGGAGGCCGCACTGAAGCTTTCTTT. Its protein is CASSIGGGRTEAFF. The chain recombines TRBV19 with TRBJ1-1; TRBD1 might be the D (5 bases). Germline V gene sequence: CDR1 LNHDA, CDR2 SQIVND (reference sequence). Trimming took 3 bases from V and 4 from J, leaving 12 bases between them. The CDR3 totals 14 residues. The variable domain in full, with the rest retrieved from reference TRBV19 and TRBJ1-1, is DGGITQSPKYLFRKEGQNVTLSCEQNLNHDAMYWYRQDPGQGLRLIYYSQIVNDFQKGDIAEGYSVSREKKESFPLTVTSAQKNPTAFYLCASSIGGGRTEAFFGQGTRLTVV.

This chain uses TRBV6-6 with TRBJ2-7, with TRBD2 matching over 9 bases. CDR1 is MNHNY and CDR2 is SVGAGI in the germline V gene (reference sequence). V was clipped by 7 bases and J by 1 base; unmatched bases: 5. This CDR3 spans 14 amino acids. Here the CDR3 reads CASTRSGGSYEQYF. In nucleotides, the CDR3 is TGTGCCAGCACAAGAAGCGGGGGGTCCTACGAGCAGTACTTC.

The chain is built from TRBV21-1 and TRBJ1-2; TRBD1 reflects the table's D call only, with no check against the DNA. TRBV21-1 is described as a pseudogene. The CDR3 runs 15 residues. This chain's CDR3 is CAGAGTGARNYGYTF. The DNA for the CDR3 is TGTGCCGGGGCCGGGACAGGGGCGCGGAACTATGGCTACACCTTC.

The V gene is TRBV27, the J gene TRBJ2-5; 8 bases fit TRBD1. With the DNA end fitting TRBJ2-7 better, the J assignment may be wrong. The CDR3 runs 15 residues. The germline V gene encodes CDR1 MNHEY and CDR2 SMNVEV (reference sequence). The CDR3 here is CASSSYRGISYEQYF. As DNA, the CDR3 is TGTGCCAGCAGTTCCTACAGGGGGATCTCTTACGAGCAGTACTTC.

In its sample, this clone was seen a few times. The chain carries TRBV5-1 and TRBJ2-7; possibly TRBD2 for D (6 bases). The germline gives CDR1 SGHRS, CDR2 YFSETQ. The CDR3 has 14 amino acids. Trimming shortened V by 1 base and J by 3 bases, and 11 bases separated the two germline ends. In nucleotides, the CDR3 is TGCGCCAGCAGCTTGTCGGGAGAAATCTACGAGCAGTACTTC. Translating gives CASSLSGEIYEQYF.

The chain employs TRBV6-6 and TRBJ1-1; 8 nucleotides agree with TRBD1. CDR1 is MNHNY, CDR2 SVGAGI, per germline (reference sequence). This CDR3 comprises 16 residues. V shed 0 bases and J 5 bases; nucleotides not matched to a gene: 8. CDR3 in amino acids: CASSYSVRRTGTEAFF. DNA for the CDR3: TGTGCCAGCAGTTACTCGGTCCGGAGGACAGGGACTGAAGCTTTCTTT.

The chain carries TRBV9 and TRBJ1-2; tentatively, D is TRBD1 (6 bases). The V gene lost 0 bases and the J gene lost 5 bases, with 20 bases spanning the gap. This CDR3 is 17 amino acids long. Germline assignment: CDR1 SGDLS and CDR2 YYNGEE. CDR3 DNA: TGTGCCAGCAGCGTAGCTGTGACCCACAGGGCCGGGTATGGCTACACCTTC. It codes for CASSVAVTHRAGYGYTF.

The chain links TRBV30 to TRBJ1-3; D possibly corresponds to TRBD1 (6 bases). The CDR3 spans 14 residues. V lost 0 bases, J lost 7 bases, and 13 bases lay in between. The V gene's germline CDR1 is GTSNPN and CDR2 SVGIG (reference sequence). The CDR3 DNA follows: TGTGCCTGGAGTGTAGGGGGATCCTTGAACACCATATATTTT. Protein: CAWSVGGSLNTIYF.